This paragraph covers one T cell receptor (beta chain) sequence. The data were taken from a study of blood T cell repertoires in COVID-19. Study as a whole: PBMCs, B-cell-depleted T cells, or T cells provided the cDNA or gDNA that made up the material.

CDR3 length equals 12 residues. V dropped 5 bases and J dropped 10 bases, with 15 bases sitting between them. Germline loops: CDR1 GTSNPN, CDR2 SVGIG (reference sequence). Profiling relied on immunoSEQ multiplex PCR, and the TCRdb table lists in-frame clones only, not all of them. The profile shows roughly 290,000 clones, more than 75% of them singletons. The specimen was peripheral blood. This sequence was found in a woman between 50 and 59 years old who had recovered from COVID-19. The gene calls are TRBV30 and TRBJ2-1; a weak D match, TRBD2 (7 bases). This CDR3 reads CAWEKGGAEQFF. CDR3 DNA sequence: TGTGCCTGGGAGAAGGGGGGGGCGGAGCAGTTCTTC.